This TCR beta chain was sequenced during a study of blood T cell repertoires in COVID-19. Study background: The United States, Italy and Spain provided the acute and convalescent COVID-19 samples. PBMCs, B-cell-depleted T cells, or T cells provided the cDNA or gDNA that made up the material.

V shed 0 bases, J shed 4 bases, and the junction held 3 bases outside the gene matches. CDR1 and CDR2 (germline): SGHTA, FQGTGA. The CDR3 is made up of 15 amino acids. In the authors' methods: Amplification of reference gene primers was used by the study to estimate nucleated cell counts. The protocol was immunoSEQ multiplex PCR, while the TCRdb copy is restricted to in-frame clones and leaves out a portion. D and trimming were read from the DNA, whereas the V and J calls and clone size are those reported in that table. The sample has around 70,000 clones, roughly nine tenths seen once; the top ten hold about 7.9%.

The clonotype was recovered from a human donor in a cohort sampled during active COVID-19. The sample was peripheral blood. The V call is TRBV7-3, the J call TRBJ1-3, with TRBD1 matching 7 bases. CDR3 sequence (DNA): TGTGCCAGCAGCTTAACAACAGGGGCCGGAAACACCATATATTTT. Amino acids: CASSLTTGAGNTIYF.